This T cell receptor beta chain stems from a study of blood T cell repertoires in COVID-19. About the research overall: The analysed material was cDNA or gDNA that came from T cells, B-cell-depleted T cells, or PBMCs.

Seattle-derived patients entered the study during active infection and were followed longitudinally. The data were produced by immunoSEQ multiplex PCR, yet TCRdb's version contains in-frame clones alone and is incomplete. Of roughly 440,000 clones in the sample, around 89% were seen once. CDR1 MNHEY and CDR2 SVGAGI come from the germline V gene. Unmatched junction bases numbered 5, after V lost 3 bases and J lost 3 bases. CDR3 length equals 14 residues. V and J are TRBV6-5 and TRBJ2-7; TRBD1 agrees at 7 bases. The receptor's source is a woman aged 45-65 years with COVID-19, enrolled during active disease. The specimen sequenced was peripheral blood. CDR3 sequence reads: CASSYQGGDYEQYF. The CDR3 nucleotides are TGTGCCAGCAGTTATCAAGGGGGCGACTACGAGCAGTACTTC.